This T cell receptor (beta chain) was obtained from a study of T cell repertoires in cytomegalovirus infection. Study at large: Public signatures in TCR beta pointed to CMV infection and matching HLA type. Study-wide points: CMV-specific TCR beta clonotypes restricted by HLA-C dominated the ex vivo response.

This clonotype was observed a handful of times. Its specificity is unknown. Trimming pared 0 bases from V and 0 bases from J, leaving 7 bases between. Germline loops: CDR1 SGHDT, CDR2 YYEEEE. The length of the CDR3 is 15 residues. TCRdb analysed the reads with MiXCR anew, one entry per CDR3 protein. The sample holds about 110,000 distinct CDR3 sequences, 35% to 50% seen once. The receptor comes from a human donor in good health (CMV status not recorded). Some clones in this sample may be carry-over from other donors' samples. V and J are TRBV5-6 and TRBJ1-5; D is unresolved. Here the sequenced sample was CD8+ T cells from cultured PBMCs, taken from culture after CMV antigen stimulation. DNA of the CDR3: TGTGCCAGCAGCTTGGGACATGATAGCAATCAGCCCCAGCATTTT. This codes for CASSLGHDSNQPQHF.